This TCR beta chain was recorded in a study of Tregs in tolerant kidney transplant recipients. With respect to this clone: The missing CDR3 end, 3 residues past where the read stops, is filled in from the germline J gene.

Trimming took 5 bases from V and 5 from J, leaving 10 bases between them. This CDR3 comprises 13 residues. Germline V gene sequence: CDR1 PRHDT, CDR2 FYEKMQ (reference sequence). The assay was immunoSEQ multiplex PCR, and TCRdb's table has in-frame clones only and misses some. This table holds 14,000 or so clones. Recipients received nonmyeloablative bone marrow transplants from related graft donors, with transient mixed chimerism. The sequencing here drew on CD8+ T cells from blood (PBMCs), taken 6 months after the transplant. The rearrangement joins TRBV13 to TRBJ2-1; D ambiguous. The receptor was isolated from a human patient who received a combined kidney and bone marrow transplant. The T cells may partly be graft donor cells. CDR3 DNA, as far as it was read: TGTGCCAGCAGCCAACAAGGTCACAATGAG. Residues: CASSQQGHNE. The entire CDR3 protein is CASSQQGHNEQFF.